The sequence of this TCR beta chain was determined in a study of shared clonotypes between healthy human individuals. Study as a whole: Each donor's CD8 memory used one plate, CD8 naive two, each CD4 subset three.

This clone appeared a few times. Other DNA sequences in this sample translate to the same CDR3. The CDR3 sequence is 14 residues long. The ends were cut back, 4 bases at V and 0 bases at J, with 10 bases in the middle. The germline CDR1 and CDR2 sequences are MDHEN and SYDVKM. The study ran the assay at deep level. Splitting of each subset's genomic DNA was done evenly across several immunoSEQ plates. Sorted-subset replicate PCRs used approximately 180 ng of genomic DNA. This amount corresponded to 30,000 to 35,000 T cell genomes. The data were produced by immunoSEQ multiplex PCR, yet TCRdb's version contains in-frame clones alone and is incomplete. The table lists 950,000 to 1,100,000 clones, around four fifths of them singletons.

The receptor was isolated from a man between 18 and 35 years old in good health. Sequencing input: memory CD4+ T cells sorted from blood. Subset in this sample: CD45RA-negative fraction. V gene TRBV28 combines with J gene TRBJ2-7, with a weak D call TRBD2 (6 bases). DNA of the CDR3: TGTGCCAGCAGTTCGGCGGGACTCTCCTACGAGCAGTACTTC. It is translated as CASSSAGLSYEQYF.